What follows are 3 T cell receptor beta chains derived from one specimen sequenced in a study of beta chain features in type 1 diabetes. Study-wide findings and caveats: Moderately but significantly shorter TCRB CDR3s were found in Type 1 diabetes patients in all four CD4+ subsets.

These TCRs' antigens remain unknown. Of the isolated RNA, all was reverse transcribed, and so the sequenced material was expressed TCRB transcripts. TCRdb's copy holds only in-frame clones and misses some; the assay was immunoSEQ multiplex PCR. The sample lists some 350,000 clones; 8.5% to 10% were seen once. Source material: central memory CD4+ T cells from blood. The receptors come from a man aged 25 to 45 with type 1 diabetes.

This clone was seen only a few times. The chain couples TRBV28 to TRBJ2-5, with D perhaps TRBD1 (6 bases). The CDR3 is 14 amino acids. V was clipped by 5 bases and J by 1 base, with 11 bases between them. Germline CDR1 MDHEN, CDR2 SYDVKM. The CDR3 spells CASSITGTQETQYF. The CDR3 DNA follows: TGTGCCAGCAGTATAACAGGGACCCAAGAGACCCAGTACTTC.

This clone was detected a few times. V usage is TRBV7-9 and J usage is TRBJ1-2, with D possibly being TRBD1 (5 bases). The CDR3 runs to 13 residues. Germline CDR1 is SEHNR and CDR2 is FQNEAQ (reference sequence). The V gene lost 6 bases and the J gene lost 4 bases, with 12 bases spanning the gap. The CDR3 sequence: CASRPGSFYGYTF. CDR3 DNA sequence: TGTGCCAGCAGGCCAGGGAGCTTCTATGGCTACACCTTC. Supplemented by reference TRBV7-9 and TRBJ1-2, the full variable domain reads DTGVSQNPRHKITKRGQNVTFRCDPISEHNRLYWYRQTLGQGPEFLTYFQNEAQLEKSRLLSDRFSAERPKGSFSTLEIQRTEQGDSAMYLCASRPGSFYGYTFGSGTRLTVV.

V usage is TRBV5-1 and J usage is TRBJ2-1; 7 nucleotides line up with TRBD2. Germline V lookup: CDR1 SGHRS, CDR2 YFSETQ. The V and J ends lost 0 bases and 7 bases, in that order; junction bases with no gene match: 7. The CDR3 contains 15 residues. CDR3 region: CASSLGTGLRNEQFF. Written as DNA, the CDR3 is TGCGCCAGCAGCTTGGGAACGGGACTACGAAATGAGCAGTTCTTC.